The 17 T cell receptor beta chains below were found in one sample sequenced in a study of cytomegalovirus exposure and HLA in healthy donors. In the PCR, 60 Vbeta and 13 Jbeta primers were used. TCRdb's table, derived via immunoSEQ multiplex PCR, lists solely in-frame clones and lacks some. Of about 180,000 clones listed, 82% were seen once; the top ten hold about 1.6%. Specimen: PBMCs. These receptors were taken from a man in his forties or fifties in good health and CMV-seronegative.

CDR3 sequence: CASQFGGASSYNEQFF. In DNA, the CDR3 is TGTGCCAGCCAATTCGGGGGGGCGAGCTCCTACAATGAGCAGTTCTTC. This sequence joins TRBV28 and TRBJ2-1, with TRBD2 identical over 8 bases. V shed 8 bases, J shed 0 bases, and the junction held 9 bases outside the gene matches. Looked up from germline, CDR1 is MDHEN and CDR2 is SYDVKM. This CDR3 comprises 16 residues.

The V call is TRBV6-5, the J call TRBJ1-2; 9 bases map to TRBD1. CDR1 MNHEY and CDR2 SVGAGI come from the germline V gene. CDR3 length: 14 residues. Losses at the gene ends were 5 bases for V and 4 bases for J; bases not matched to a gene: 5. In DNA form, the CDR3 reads TGTGCCAGCAGTCGACAGGGGGTAGGCTATGGCTACACCTTC. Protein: CASSRQGVGYGYTF.

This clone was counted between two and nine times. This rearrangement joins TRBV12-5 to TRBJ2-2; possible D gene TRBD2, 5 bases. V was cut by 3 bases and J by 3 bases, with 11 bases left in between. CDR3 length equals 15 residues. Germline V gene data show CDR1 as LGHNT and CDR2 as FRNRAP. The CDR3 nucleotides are TGTGCTAGTGGTTTATCTAGCTGGGACACCGGGGAGCTGTTTTTT. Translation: CASGLSSWDTGELFF. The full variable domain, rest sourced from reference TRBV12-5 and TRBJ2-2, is DARVTQTPRHKVTEMGQEVTMRCQPILGHNTVFWYRQTMMQGLELLAYFRNRAPLDDSGMPKDRFSAEMPDATLATLKIQPSEPRDSAVYFCASGLSSWDTGELFFGEGSRLTVL.

The CDR3 here is CASSPGGNTIYF. The CDR3 DNA reads as TGTGCCAGCAGCCCGGGGGGAAACACCATATATTTT. The chain carries TRBV7-3 and TRBJ1-3; the D is unclear. CDR1 is SGHTA and CDR2 is FQGTGA in the germline V gene. Between the trimmed V and J ends, which lost 5 bases and 4 bases, there was a span of 6 bases. This CDR3 has 12 amino acids.

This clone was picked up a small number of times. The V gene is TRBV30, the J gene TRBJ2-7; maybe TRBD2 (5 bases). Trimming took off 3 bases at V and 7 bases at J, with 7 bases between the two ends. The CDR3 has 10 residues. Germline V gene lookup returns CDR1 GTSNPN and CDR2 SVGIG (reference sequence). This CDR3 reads CAWSGGEQYF. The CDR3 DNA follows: TGTGCCTGGAGCGGCGGGGAGCAGTACTTC. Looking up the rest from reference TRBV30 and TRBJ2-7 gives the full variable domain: SQTIHQWPATLVQPVGSPLSLECTVEGTSNPNLYWYRQAAGRGLQLLFYSVGIGQISSEVPQNLSASRPQDRQFILSSKKLLLSDSGFYLCAWSGGEQYFGPGTRLTVT.

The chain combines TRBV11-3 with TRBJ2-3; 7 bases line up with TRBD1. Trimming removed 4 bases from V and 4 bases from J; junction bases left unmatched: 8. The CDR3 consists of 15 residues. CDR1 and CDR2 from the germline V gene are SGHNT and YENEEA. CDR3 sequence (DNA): TGTGCCAGCAGCTCGAGACAGGGTCCCGCAGATACGCAGTATTTT. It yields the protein CASSSRQGPADTQYF. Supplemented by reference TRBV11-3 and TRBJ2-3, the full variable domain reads EAGVVQSPRYKIIEKKQPVAFWCNPISGHNTLYWYLQNLGQGPELLIRYENEEAVDDSQLPKDRFSAERLKGVDSTLKIQPAELGDSAVYLCASSSRQGPADTQYFGPGTRLTVL.

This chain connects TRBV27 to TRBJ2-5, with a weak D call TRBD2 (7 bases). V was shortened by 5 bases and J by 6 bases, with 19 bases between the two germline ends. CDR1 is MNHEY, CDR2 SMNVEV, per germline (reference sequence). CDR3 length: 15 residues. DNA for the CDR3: TGTGCCAGCAGTCCCCCCGGGGGGCTTCGGCAGACCCAGTACTTC. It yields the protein CASSPPGGLRQTQYF.

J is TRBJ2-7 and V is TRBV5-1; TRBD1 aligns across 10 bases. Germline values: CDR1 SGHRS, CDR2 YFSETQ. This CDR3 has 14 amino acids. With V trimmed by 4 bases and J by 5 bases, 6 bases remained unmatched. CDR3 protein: CASSPGQGSDEQYF. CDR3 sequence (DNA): TGCGCCAGCAGCCCGGGACAGGGGTCGGACGAGCAGTACTTC.

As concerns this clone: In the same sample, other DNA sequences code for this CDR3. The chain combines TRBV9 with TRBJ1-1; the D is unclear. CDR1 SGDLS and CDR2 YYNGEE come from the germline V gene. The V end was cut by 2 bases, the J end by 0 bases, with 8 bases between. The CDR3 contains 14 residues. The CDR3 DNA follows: TGTGCCAGCAGCGTCGGCGGCGTGAACACTGAAGCTTTCTTT. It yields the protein CASSVGGVNTEAFF.

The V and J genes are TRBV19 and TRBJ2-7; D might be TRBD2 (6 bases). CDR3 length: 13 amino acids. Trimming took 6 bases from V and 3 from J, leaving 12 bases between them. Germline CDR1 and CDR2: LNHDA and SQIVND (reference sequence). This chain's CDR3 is CASSPTSLYEQYF. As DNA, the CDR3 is TGTGCCAGTAGCCCGACTAGTCTCTACGAGCAGTACTTC.

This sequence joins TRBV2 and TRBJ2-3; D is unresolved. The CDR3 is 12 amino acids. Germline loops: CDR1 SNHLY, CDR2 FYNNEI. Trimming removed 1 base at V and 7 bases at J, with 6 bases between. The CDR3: CASSEGVYTQYF. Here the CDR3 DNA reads TGTGCCAGCAGTGAAGGCGTCTATACGCAGTATTTT.

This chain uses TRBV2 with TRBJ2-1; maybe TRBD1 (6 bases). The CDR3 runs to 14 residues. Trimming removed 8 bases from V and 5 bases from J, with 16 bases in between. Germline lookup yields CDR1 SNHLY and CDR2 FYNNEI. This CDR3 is CASVLSGTNNEQFF. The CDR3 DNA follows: TGTGCCAGCGTGCTTTCCGGGACAAACAATGAGCAGTTCTTC.

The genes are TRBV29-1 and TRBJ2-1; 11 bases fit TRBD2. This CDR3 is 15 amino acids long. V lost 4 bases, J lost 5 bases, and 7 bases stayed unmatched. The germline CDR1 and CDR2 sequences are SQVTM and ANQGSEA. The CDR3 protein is CSVVPSGRLNNEQFF. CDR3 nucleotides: TGCAGCGTTGTCCCTAGCGGGAGGCTCAACAATGAGCAGTTCTTC.

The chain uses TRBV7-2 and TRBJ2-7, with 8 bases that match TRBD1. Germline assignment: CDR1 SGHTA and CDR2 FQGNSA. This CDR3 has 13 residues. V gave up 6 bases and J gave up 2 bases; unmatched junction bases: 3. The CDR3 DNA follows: TGTGCCAGCAGGAGGACAGGGACCTACGAGCAGTACTTC. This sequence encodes CASRRTGTYEQYF.

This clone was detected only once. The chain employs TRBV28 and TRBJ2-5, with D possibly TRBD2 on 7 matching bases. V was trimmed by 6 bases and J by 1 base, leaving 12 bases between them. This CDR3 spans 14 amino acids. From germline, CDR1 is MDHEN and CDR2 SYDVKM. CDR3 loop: CASRTGGPQETQYF. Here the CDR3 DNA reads TGTGCCAGCAGAACCGGGGGGCCCCAAGAGACCCAGTACTTC.

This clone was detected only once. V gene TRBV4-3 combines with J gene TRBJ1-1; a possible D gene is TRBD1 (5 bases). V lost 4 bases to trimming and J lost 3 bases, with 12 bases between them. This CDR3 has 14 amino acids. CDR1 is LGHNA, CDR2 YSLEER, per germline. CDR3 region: CASSLDRGDTEAFF. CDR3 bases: TGCGCCAGCAGCCTCGATCGGGGGGACACTGAAGCTTTCTTT.

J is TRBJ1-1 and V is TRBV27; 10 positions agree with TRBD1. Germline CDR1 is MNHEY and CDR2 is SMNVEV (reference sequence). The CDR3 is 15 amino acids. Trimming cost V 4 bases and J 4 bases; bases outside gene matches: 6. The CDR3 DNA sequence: TGTGCCAGCAGTTATACCCGACAGGGGGCCACTGAAGCTTTCTTT. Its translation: CASSYTRQGATEAFF.